The 20 T cell receptor beta chains in this list originate from one sample, sequenced in a study of OX40 agonist ivuxolimab in advanced cancers. Libraries were constructed by the immunoSEQ multiplex PCR assay. TCRdb stores this immuneACCESS table with in-frame sequences only. Part of the clones is absent; in the studies checked, under half of the shortfall reflects unresolved V genes, and no reason is known for the rest. The sample yields about 110,000 clones; 80% to 95% were counted once. The ten largest clones represent under 0.85% of the sample. Sequences were derived from CD4+ or CD8+ T cells sorted from blood, sampled in a trial of the OX40 agonist ivuxolimab. The receptors stem from an adult with an advanced solid tumor such as melanoma, head and neck, liver or kidney cancer.

The gene calls are TRBV18 and TRBJ2-3, with 8 positions matching TRBD2. CDR3 size: 16 residues. Germline V gene sequence: CDR1 KGHSH, CDR2 LQKENI. The trim removed 3 bases at V and 1 base at J, leaving 6 bases unmatched. The CDR3: CASSPPGGGGTDTQYF. CDR3 nucleotides: TGTGCCAGCTCACCTCCCGGGGGGGGTGGCACAGATACGCAGTATTTT.

This sequence joins TRBV5-1 and TRBJ2-1, with 7 bases lining up with TRBD2. J gave up 5 bases and V 2 bases, and 7 bases lay outside the gene matches. The CDR3 is made up of 15 amino acids. Germline V gene data show CDR1 as SGHRS and CDR2 as YFSETQ. The DNA for the CDR3 is TGCGCCAGCAGCTTTGGCGGGAGTCTCAACAATGAGCAGTTCTTC. Translating gives CASSFGGSLNNEQFF. The entire variable domain, with the rest obtained from reference TRBV5-1 and TRBJ2-1, is as follows: KAGVTQTPRYLIKTRGQQVTLSCSPISGHRSVSWYQQTPGQGLQFLFEYFSETQRNKGNFPGRFSGRQFSNSRSEMNVSTLELGDSALYLCASSFGGSLNNEQFFGPGTRLTVL.

The J gene is TRBJ1-5, the V gene TRBV19; tentative D call: TRBD1 (5 bases). Germline-derived CDR1 and CDR2 are LNHDA and SQIVND (reference sequence). The CDR3 has 15 amino acids. V was trimmed by 6 bases and J by 4 bases, leaving 16 bases between them. The CDR3 reads CASREAGVLNQPQHF. The CDR3 DNA is TGTGCCAGTAGGGAAGCGGGGGTTTTAAATCAGCCCCAGCATTTT.

The V call is TRBV7-9, the J call TRBJ1-4, with D perhaps TRBD1 (5 bases). V shed 6 bases and J shed 4 bases, with 18 bases lying between them. Germline lookup yields CDR1 SEHNR and CDR2 FQNEAQ (reference sequence). This CDR3 is built from 16 residues. DNA of the CDR3: TGTGCCAGCAGACAAACGGGAGGGGTCGGTAATGAAAAACTGTTTTTT. It is translated as CASRQTGGVGNEKLFF.

This clone has only a few counts. The V call is TRBV27, the J call TRBJ2-5; no reliable D call. CDR3 size: 14 residues. CDR1 is MNHEY and CDR2 is SMNVEV in the germline V gene (reference sequence). V was pared by 2 bases and J by 4 bases, with 11 bases between. CDR3 DNA sequence: TGTGCCAGCAGTTTAAGCAGCGCAATAGAGACCCAGTACTTC. It translates to CASSLSSAIETQYF.

In regard to this clone: The same CDR3 can be traced to other DNA sequences in this sample. The chain carries TRBV19 and TRBJ2-2; D is unclear. CDR3 length equals 12 residues. Germline-derived CDR1 and CDR2 are LNHDA and SQIVND (reference sequence). V was pared by 3 bases and J by 6 bases, with 5 bases between. Here the CDR3 reads CASSIPPGELFF. DNA of the CDR3: TGTGCCAGTAGTATCCCCCCCGGGGAGCTGTTTTTT.

V is TRBV5-6 and J is TRBJ2-5, with D uncertain. Trimming removed 4 bases from V and 5 bases from J, with 12 bases in between. The CDR3 has 13 amino acids. CDR1 and CDR2 (germline): SGHDT, YYEEEE. For the CDR3, the DNA is TGTGCCAGCAGCCCGACCCGTATGGAGACCCAGTACTTC. This codes for CASSPTRMETQYF.

This rearrangement joins TRBV25-1 to TRBJ1-3; D may be TRBD1 (6 bases). There are 13 residues in the CDR3. Between the trimmed V and J ends, which lost 7 bases and 4 bases, there was a span of 11 bases. The germline CDR1 and CDR2 sequences are MGHDK and SYGVNS. The CDR3: CASTDSVGNTIYF. The CDR3 bases are TGTGCCAGCACGGACAGTGTAGGAAACACCATATATTTT. The full variable domain, its missing parts supplied by reference TRBV25-1 and TRBJ1-3, is EADIYQTPRYLVIGTGKKITLECSQTMGHDKMYWYQQDPGMELHLIHYSYGVNSTEKGDLSSESTVSRIRTEHFPLTLESARPSHTSQYLCASTDSVGNTIYFGEGSWLTVV.

The chain links TRBV6-5 to TRBJ1-4; D unclear. The CDR3 has 14 residues. V was pared by 5 bases and J by 3 bases, with 10 bases between. Germline lookup yields CDR1 MNHEY and CDR2 SVGAGI. This chain's CDR3 is CASSIPGPNEKLFF. CDR3 DNA: TGTGCCAGCAGTATACCAGGTCCTAATGAAAAACTGTTTTTT.

This rearrangement joins TRBV7-8 to TRBJ2-2; 8 nucleotides match TRBD1. The ends lost 4 bases at V and 0 bases at J; junction bases unmatched: 4. The CDR3 totals 16 residues. Germline V gene sequence: CDR1 SGHVS, CDR2 FQNEAQ. CDR3 region: CASSYRGTANTGELFF. CDR3 nucleotide sequence: TGTGCCAGCAGCTACAGGGGGACAGCGAACACCGGGGAGCTGTTTTTT.

V gene TRBV4-1 combines with J gene TRBJ2-7; 8 bases fit TRBD1. J lost 4 bases, V lost 0 bases, and 14 bases had no gene match. This CDR3 has 18 amino acids. Germline V gene lookup returns CDR1 MGHRA and CDR2 YSYEKL. CDR3 in DNA: TGCGCCAGCAGCCAAGAAGTTATGGTATTGGGACAGGTTTACGAGCAGTACTTC. Translation gives CASSQEVMVLGQVYEQYF.

This clone was detected once. The chain combines TRBV2 with TRBJ2-3, with D perhaps TRBD2 (6 bases). The CDR3 is 14 amino acids. V shed 1 base and J shed 3 bases, with 8 bases lying between them. CDR1 SNHLY and CDR2 FYNNEI come from the germline V gene. The CDR3 reads CASSEGGGTDTQYF. Written as DNA, the CDR3 is TGTGCCAGCAGTGAAGGTGGGGGGACAGATACGCAGTATTTT.

This clone was counted only a few times. The gene calls are TRBV2 and TRBJ2-7; TRBD1 agrees at 8 bases. CDR3 length: 15 amino acids. Germline CDR1 reads SNHLY; CDR2 reads FYNNEI. J lost 2 bases, V lost 3 bases, and 6 bases had no gene match. The CDR3 DNA sequence: TGTGCCAGCAGTGACCAGGGGGCGCGGGCCTACGAGCAGTACTTC. Protein: CASSDQGARAYEQYF.

The rearrangement links TRBV28 to TRBJ1-6, with 8 bases matching TRBD1. V lost 4 bases and J lost 8; bases outside the gene matches: 7. This CDR3 contains 15 residues. CDR1 MDHEN and CDR2 SYDVKM come from the germline V gene. CDR3 in amino acids: CASSSTQGADSPLHF. The CDR3 DNA reads TGTGCCAGCAGTTCCACCCAGGGGGCCGATTCACCCCTCCACTTT.

V is TRBV5-1 and J is TRBJ1-2, with 7 bases lining up with TRBD1. The V segment lost 4 bases and the J segment 7 bases; nucleotides outside the gene matches: 4. The CDR3 has 12 amino acids. Germline V gene lookup returns CDR1 SGHRS and CDR2 YFSETQ. The CDR3 loop reads CASSPTGSGYTF. CDR3 bases: TGCGCCAGCAGCCCGACAGGGTCTGGCTACACCTTC.

This chain links TRBV5-6 with TRBJ2-1; weak D call: TRBD1 (6 bases). V was cut by 0 bases and J by 4 bases, with 14 bases left in between. CDR3 length: 16 residues. Germline V gene lookup returns CDR1 SGHDT and CDR2 YYEEEE. The CDR3 sequence: CASSLASRGRYNEQFF. The CDR3 region has the DNA TGTGCCAGCAGCTTGGCCTCCAGGGGCCGGTACAATGAGCAGTTCTTC.

The chain has TRBV6-6 and TRBJ2-1; no clear D. V lost 0 bases and J lost 15, with 18 bases in between. CDR1 and CDR2 from the germline V gene are MNHNY and SVGAGI (reference sequence). The CDR3 is made up of 14 amino acids. The CDR3 nucleotides read TGTGCCAGCAGTTACTCACCTGCCTCCGACCTGGGGTTCTTC. Protein product: CASSYSPASDLGFF.

The chain has TRBV5-1 and TRBJ1-1; D is uncertain. The germline V gene has CDR1 SGHRS and CDR2 YFSETQ. This CDR3 has 14 amino acids. Trimming removed 1 base at V and 0 bases at J, with 7 bases between. The CDR3 here is CASSLQVMNTEAFF. The CDR3, as DNA: TGCGCCAGCAGCTTGCAGGTTATGAACACTGAAGCTTTCTTT.

The genes are TRBV15 and TRBJ2-1; weak D call: TRBD1 (5 bases). With 2 bases removed from V and 3 bases from J, the gap between germline ends came to 8 bases. The CDR3 extends over 14 amino acids. Germline V CDR1 and CDR2: LNHNV, YYDKDF (reference sequence). CDR3 in amino acids: CATSRQGDYNEQFF. Here the CDR3 DNA reads TGTGCCACCAGCAGACAGGGCGACTACAATGAGCAGTTCTTC.

The gene calls are TRBV27 and TRBJ2-7; the match to TRBD1 covers 10 bases. The germline gives CDR1 MNHEY, CDR2 SMNVEV (reference sequence). Losses at the gene ends were 7 bases for V and 3 bases for J; bases not matched to a gene: 9. CDR3 length: 15 residues. CDR3 region: CASTHPRTGGYEQYF. CDR3 bases: TGTGCCAGCACCCACCCCCGGACAGGGGGCTACGAGCAGTACTTC.